This T cell receptor (beta chain) was retrieved from a study of shared clonotypes between healthy human individuals. Clones were read by immunoSEQ multiplex PCR, and TCRdb kept only the in-frame ones, dropping some. The sample yields about 2.4 million clones, 93% seen once. CDR1 is SGHTA, CDR2 FQGNSA, per germline. The V end was cut by 5 bases, the J end by 3 bases, with 10 bases between. This CDR3 is 13 amino acids long. A word on this clone: Other DNA sequences in this specimen translate into the identical CDR3.

The V gene is TRBV7-2, the J gene TRBJ1-2; D unclear. Source material: naive CD4+ T cells from PBMCs. Subset indicated: CD45RA+ positively selected. The source of this sequence is a man aged 18-30 years in good health. Some clones in this sample may be carry-over from other donors' samples. The CDR3, as DNA: TGTGCCAGCAGCCCCTCGAGGGACTATGGCTACACCTTC. Its protein product is CASSPSRDYGYTF.